This paragraph reports one TCR beta chain. Its antigen is not known. The table came from immunoSEQ multiplex PCR; TCRdb's copy has only in-frame clones and leaves some out. The sample carries over 50,000 clones, less than 85% recorded once. Germline values: CDR1 ENHRY, CDR2 SYGVKD. Trimming pared 3 bases from V and 2 bases from J, leaving 11 bases between. This CDR3 contains 14 residues. The data belong to a study of a mutant IDH1 vaccine in newly diagnosed glioma. Overall study findings and caveats: Researchers report vaccine-induced immune responses in roughly 94% of patients.

Time point reported: week 47, end of study. What each vaccine dose contained was 300 ug of mutant IDH1 20-mer peptide, accompanied by topical imiquimod. Source: PBMCs, taken from a glioma patient whose treatment included an IDH1 peptide vaccine. The receptor's source is a middle-aged woman with glioma. Some clones in this sample may be carry-over from other donors' samples. The chain carries TRBV10-3 and TRBJ2-7; D not certain. The DNA for the CDR3 is TGTGCCATCAGTGATTGGTCCATTGCCTACGAGCAGTACTTC. Amino acid sequence: CAISDWSIAYEQYF.